A selection of T cell receptor beta chains follows, all from one sample in a study of T cell responses to AZD1222 COVID-19 vaccine. Libraries were prepared by immunoSEQ multiplex PCR; TCRdb keeps only in-frame clonotypes and omits some of them. The sample holds about 72,000 clones; more than 75% are singletons and the top ten take around 24%. The sequencing used peripheral blood, collected on day 0 of AZD1222 vaccination. The receptors shown here come from an adult in good health. Both conserved end residues are part of each CDR3. A D gene is named only where the DNA matches it firmly. Part of the rows lack a size; the others show once, few, many or a class for expanded clones.

d_gene: TRBD2
abundance: .
j_gene: TRBJ2-1
v_gene: TRBV15
CDR3nt: TGTGCCACCAGCAGAGGACTAGCGGGGGCCTTCTCCTACAATGAGCAGTTCTTC
CDR3aa: CATSRGLAGAFSYNEQFF

d_gene: TRBD1
abundance: once
j_gene: TRBJ2-2
v_gene: TRBV7-2
CDR3nt: TGTGCCAGCAGACCAAGGACAGGGAACACCGGGGAGCTGTTTTTT
CDR3aa: CASRPRTGNTGELFF

d_gene: TRBD1
abundance: .
j_gene: TRBJ1-3
v_gene: TRBV28
CDR3nt: TGTGCCAGCAGACCCACCGGGACAGGGACTGGAAACACCATATATTTT
CDR3aa: CASRPTGTGTGNTIYF

d_gene: .
abundance: .
j_gene: TRBJ1-1
v_gene: TRBV12-3/TRBV12-4
CDR3nt: TGTGCCAGCAGTTTTCGGGGGTCTGAAGCTTTCTTT
CDR3aa: CASSFRGSEAFF

d_gene: .
abundance: medium-sized
j_gene: TRBJ2-7
v_gene: TRBV20-1
CDR3nt: TGCAGTGCTCCGAGAGAGCACGAGCAGTACTTC
CDR3aa: CSAPREHEQYF

d_gene: .
abundance: .
j_gene: TRBJ2-1
v_gene: TRBV11-2
CDR3nt: TGTGCCAGCAGCCAAGGGGTCTACAATGAGCAGTTCTTC
CDR3aa: CASSQGVYNEQFF

d_gene: .
abundance: .
j_gene: TRBJ1-1
v_gene: TRBV10-3
CDR3nt: TGTGCCATCGGCCAGCCTGGAGACACTGAAGCTTTCTTT
CDR3aa: CAIGQPGDTEAFF

d_gene: .
abundance: .
j_gene: TRBJ2-3
v_gene: TRBV29-1
CDR3nt: TGCAGCGGAGAAAGCGGCACAGATACGCAGTATTTT
CDR3aa: CSGESGTDTQYF

d_gene: .
abundance: once
j_gene: TRBJ1-1
v_gene: TRBV21-1
CDR3nt: TGTGCCAGCAGCAAAGCAGGGACTGAAGCTTTCTTT
CDR3aa: CASSKAGTEAFF

d_gene: .
abundance: once
j_gene: TRBJ1-2
v_gene: TRBV10-3
CDR3nt: TGTGCCATCCATGACTCACTGCTCCCTACTGGCTACACCTTC
CDR3aa: CAIHDSLLPTGYTF

d_gene: TRBD1
abundance: .
j_gene: TRBJ1-3
v_gene: TRBV5-1
CDR3nt: TGCGCCAGCAGCTTGCTCGGACAGGGTTCCGGAAACACCATATATTTT
CDR3aa: CASSLLGQGSGNTIYF

d_gene: .
abundance: .
j_gene: TRBJ2-7
v_gene: TRBV10-3
CDR3nt: TGTGCCATCAGTGGCCCTCCGCAGGGTACCTCCTACGAGCAGTACTTC
CDR3aa: CAISGPPQGTSYEQYF

d_gene: .
abundance: once
j_gene: TRBJ2-1
v_gene: TRBV12-5
CDR3nt: TGTGCTAGTGGTTTGGGCCCAGGGCTGGGGGGAAAAGGTGAGCAGTTCTTC
CDR3aa: CASGLGPGLGGKGEQFF

d_gene: TRBD1
abundance: .
j_gene: TRBJ2-7
v_gene: TRBV6-2/TRBV6-3
CDR3nt: TGTGCCAGCAGTTACTCCGGGACAGTTCACTCCTACGAGCAGTACTTC
CDR3aa: CASSYSGTVHSYEQYF

d_gene: .
abundance: .
j_gene: TRBJ2-3
v_gene: TRBV9
CDR3nt: TGTGCCAGCAGCAAAGGGGTAGCAAGGGTCTACACAGATACGCAGTATTTT
CDR3aa: CASSKGVARVYTDTQYF

d_gene: TRBD2
abundance: .
j_gene: TRBJ2-1
v_gene: TRBV4-1
CDR3nt: TGCGCCAGCAGAGAAGCGAGCGGGGGGAATTACAATGAGCAGTTCTTC
CDR3aa: CASREASGGNYNEQFF

d_gene: .
abundance: .
j_gene: TRBJ2-1
v_gene: TRBV12-3/TRBV12-4
CDR3nt: TGTGCCAGCAGCGGAACAGGGGAGCAGTTCTTC
CDR3aa: CASSGTGEQFF

d_gene: .
abundance: .
j_gene: TRBJ1-6
v_gene: TRBV5-6
CDR3nt: TGTGCCAGCAGCTTGGGCAGGGGTCTCAATTCACCCCTCCACTTT
CDR3aa: CASSLGRGLNSPLHF

d_gene: TRBD1
abundance: .
j_gene: TRBJ2-1
v_gene: TRBV7-2
CDR3nt: TGTGCCAGCAGCCCAACAGGGGGCACCTACAATGAGCAGTTCTTC
CDR3aa: CASSPTGGTYNEQFF

d_gene: .
abundance: .
j_gene: TRBJ2-7
v_gene: TRBV5-1
CDR3nt: TGCGCCAGCAGCTTGGCCCCCAGGGGAACGGGGGAGCAGTACTTC
CDR3aa: CASSLAPRGTGEQYF

d_gene: TRBD1
abundance: .
j_gene: TRBJ1-5
v_gene: TRBV19
CDR3nt: TGTGCCAGTAGCAAACAGGGGATTGTGAATCAGCCCCAGCATTTT
CDR3aa: CASSKQGIVNQPQHF